The present entry profiles one T cell receptor beta chain with its context. In the authors' workflow: Amplifying reference gene primers gave estimates of nucleated cell counts. Sequenced by immunoSEQ multiplex PCR; TCRdb stores in-frame clones only, minus some. V, J and clone size reflect that table, while D and trimming were determined from the DNA. This sample yields around 400,000 clones, of which around 87% are seen a single time; under 3% belongs to the top ten. The record originates from a study of blood T cell repertoires in COVID-19. The CDR3 length is 14 residues. The J segment lost 6 bases and the V segment lost 4 bases, leaving 6 bases of the junction unmatched. The V gene's germline CDR1 is SGHNT and CDR2 YYREEE (reference sequence).

The chain carries TRBV5-4 and TRBJ1-1, with 10 bases that match TRBD1. Sequencing was done on a sample of peripheral blood. The TCR was taken from a woman aged 55-70 years with COVID-19, enrolled during active disease. The CDR3, as DNA: TGTGCCAGCAGCGGTACCGGGACAGGGGCTGAAGCTTTCTTT. Translation: CASSGTGTGAEAFF.